The present TCR beta chain was sequenced within a study of tumor and adjacent non-tumor tissue in lung cancer. Three rounds of nested PCR, following a modified ARM-PCR protocol, produced the TCRbeta library. MiXCR was run by TCRdb on the multiplex PCR reads, yielding one entry per CDR3 protein. The sample gives 200,000 to 250,000 distinct CDR3 sequences, around 71% of which show up once; approximately 26% is in the top ten. This sample's RNA came from whole unsorted tissue. This clonotype was detected only a few times. Antigen: not known. Study-wide points: Tumor repertoires had a smaller top 100 clone share than normal lung. Shorter survival was associated with higher TCR diversity in tumors.

Germline values: CDR1 MGHRA, CDR2 YSYEKL. Trimming took 1 base from V and 7 from J; bases not matched to a gene: 9. There are 16 residues in the CDR3. Sequencing used lung tumor tissue. The clonotype comes from a man in his 60s with non-small cell lung cancer. The chain employs TRBV4-1 and TRBJ2-2; 7 bases are a match to TRBD2. CDR3 sequence (DNA): TGCGCCAGCAGCCAAGTAAAAGGGAGGGCCTACGGGGAGCTGTTTTTT. Its protein is CASSQVKGRAYGELFF.